This T cell receptor (beta chain) was identified during a study of T-cell reconstitution after alpha-beta-depleted transplantation in children. Notes on the study in general: T-cell counts and diversity at one year following transplant were attributed mainly to newly produced T cells. High day-60 TCRbeta diversity in some patients came from surviving recipient T cells and thymic progenitors. Two months or so post-transplant, alpha-beta T cells reportedly derived from several hundred expanded graft clones.

TCRbeta library preparation incorporated unique molecular identifiers. In TCRdb, the PCR reads were re-called with MiXCR into one record per CDR3 protein. The data contain 85,000 to 120,000 distinct CDR3 sequences, 5% to 6% of them seen just once; the ten biggest clones take up 5.5% to 6.5%. This CDR3 has 19 residues. From germline, CDR1 is SGHAT and CDR2 FQNNGV. V lost 1 base to trimming and J lost 0 bases; unmatched junction nucleotides: 11. For this clonotype: What it recognizes is unknown.

Sequencing was performed on PBMCs, mostly from graft donor cells, taken 60 days after TCRalphabeta/CD19-depleted stem cell transplant. The clonotype originates from a female patient aged 2-9 years who had a stem cell transplant for Fanconi anemia, so the T cells may come from the graft donor. The rearrangement joins TRBV11-2 to TRBJ2-3; 9 bases line up with TRBD2. The CDR3 DNA reads as TGTGCCAGCAGCTTAGGCAGCGGGAGGTCCCGCCAAAGCACAGATACGCAGTATTTT. Translated: CASSLGSGRSRQSTDTQYF.